The entry below gives a single T cell receptor beta chain sequence along with its context. The record originates from a study of blood T cell repertoires in COVID-19. Study-level information: Some COVID-19 samples were acute and others convalescent; all came from the United States, Italy and Spain.

Germline CDR1 reads MNHEY; CDR2 reads SMNVEV (reference sequence). The CDR3 contains 13 residues. V was clipped by 3 bases and J by 4 bases, with 10 bases between them. In the original analysis: Amplifying reference gene primers gave estimates of nucleated cell counts. Libraries were prepared by immunoSEQ multiplex PCR; TCRdb keeps only in-frame clonotypes and omits some of them. V and J calls and clone size are copied from that table; D and trimming were computed from the DNA. The sample carries hundreds of thousands of clones, 75% to 85% recorded once. This TCR came from a woman younger than 45 with COVID-19, enrolled during active disease. The chain joins TRBV27 to TRBJ2-7, with D possibly matching TRBD2 (7 bases). What was sequenced was peripheral blood. CDR3 DNA sequence: TGTGCCAGCAGTTTTCGGGGGGCGTACGAGCAGTACTTC. It encodes CASSFRGAYEQYF.